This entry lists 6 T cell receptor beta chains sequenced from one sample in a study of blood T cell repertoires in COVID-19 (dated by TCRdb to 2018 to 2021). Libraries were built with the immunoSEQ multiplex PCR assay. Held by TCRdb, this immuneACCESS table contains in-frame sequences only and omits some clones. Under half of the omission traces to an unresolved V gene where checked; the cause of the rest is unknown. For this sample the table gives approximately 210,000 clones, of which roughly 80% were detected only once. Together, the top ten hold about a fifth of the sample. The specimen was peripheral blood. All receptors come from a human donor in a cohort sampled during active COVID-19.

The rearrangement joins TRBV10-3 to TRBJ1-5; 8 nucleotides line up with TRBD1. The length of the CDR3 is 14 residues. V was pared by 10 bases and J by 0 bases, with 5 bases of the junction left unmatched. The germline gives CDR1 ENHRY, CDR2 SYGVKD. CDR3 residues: CATTGTGSNQPQHF. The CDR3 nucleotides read TGTGCCACTACCGGGACAGGTAGCAATCAGCCCCAGCATTTT.

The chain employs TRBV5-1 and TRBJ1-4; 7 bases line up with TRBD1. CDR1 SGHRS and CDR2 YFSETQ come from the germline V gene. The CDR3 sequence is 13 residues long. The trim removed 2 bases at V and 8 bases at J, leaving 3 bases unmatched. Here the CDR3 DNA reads TGCGCCAGCAGCTTTCAGGGGGAGGAAAAACTGTTTTTT. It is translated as CASSFQGEEKLFF.

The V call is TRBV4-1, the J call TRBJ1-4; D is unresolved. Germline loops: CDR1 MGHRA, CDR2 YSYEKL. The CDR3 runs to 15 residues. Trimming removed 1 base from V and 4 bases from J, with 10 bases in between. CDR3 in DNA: TGCGCCAGCAGCCAAGGCCAGATCAATAATGAAAAACTGTTTTTT. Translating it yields CASSQGQINNEKLFF.

The CDR3 here is CASSQPRDRGVPGELFF. In DNA form, the CDR3 reads TGCGCCAGCAGCCAACCCCGGGACAGGGGAGTTCCCGGGGAGCTGTTTTTT. The chain employs TRBV4-1 and TRBJ2-2, with 10 bases that match TRBD1. The CDR3 totals 17 residues. V gave up 2 bases and J gave up 6 bases; unmatched junction bases: 9. Per the germline V gene, CDR1 is MGHRA and CDR2 is YSYEKL.

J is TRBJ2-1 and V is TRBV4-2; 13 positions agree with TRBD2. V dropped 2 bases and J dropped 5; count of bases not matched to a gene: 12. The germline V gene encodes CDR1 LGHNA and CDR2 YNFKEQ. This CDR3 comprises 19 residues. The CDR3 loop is CASSQNHPGLAGVNNEQFF. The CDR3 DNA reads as TGTGCCAGCAGCCAAAATCACCCAGGACTAGCGGGGGTCAACAATGAGCAGTTCTTC.

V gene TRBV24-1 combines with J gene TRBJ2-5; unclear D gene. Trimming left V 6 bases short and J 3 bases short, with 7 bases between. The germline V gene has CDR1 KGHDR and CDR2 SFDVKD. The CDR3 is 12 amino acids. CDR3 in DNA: TGTGCCACCAGTACGCCAGAAGAGACCCAGTACTTC. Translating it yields CATSTPEETQYF.